This T cell receptor (beta chain) appears in the sequencing data of a study of T cells in Graves' hyperthyroidism and ophthalmopathy. Findings of the study overall: Most expanded thyroid clonotypes above 0.001 also appeared in blood.

V was pared by 2 bases and J by 9 bases, with 11 bases of the junction left unmatched. The CDR3 totals 16 residues. Authors of the study amplified TCR beta CDR3 regions from RNA transcripts. HTBI primers were the set used in a first-round RT-PCR of the TCR CDR3. TCRdb independently ran MiXCR on the multiplex PCR reads; one entry per CDR3 protein. Of about 640,000 distinct CDR3 sequences in the sample, 20% were seen once. This clonotype was recorded at least ten times. The antigen remains unidentified. The sample was blood. This chain connects TRBV12-3 or TRBV12-4 to TRBJ2-1; 9 nucleotides match TRBD1. The receptor's source is a man aged 25-45 years with Graves' ophthalmopathy. The CDR3 region is CASSLSPPGTGTEQFF. CDR3 DNA: TGTGCCAGCAGTTTATCTCCCCCAGGGACAGGGACTGAGCAGTTCTTC.